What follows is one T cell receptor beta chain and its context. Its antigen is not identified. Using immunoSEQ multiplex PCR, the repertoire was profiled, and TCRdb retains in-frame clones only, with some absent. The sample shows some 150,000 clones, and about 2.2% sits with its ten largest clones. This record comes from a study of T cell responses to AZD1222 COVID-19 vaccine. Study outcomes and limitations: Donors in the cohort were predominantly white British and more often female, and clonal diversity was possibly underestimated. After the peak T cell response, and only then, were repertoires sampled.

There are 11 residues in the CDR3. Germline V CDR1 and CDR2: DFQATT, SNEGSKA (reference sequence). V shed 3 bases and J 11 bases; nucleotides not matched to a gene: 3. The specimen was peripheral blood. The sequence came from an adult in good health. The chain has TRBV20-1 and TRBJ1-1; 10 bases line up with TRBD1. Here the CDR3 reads CSARTGGSAFF. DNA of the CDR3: TGCAGTGCTAGGACAGGGGGCAGTGCTTTCTTT.